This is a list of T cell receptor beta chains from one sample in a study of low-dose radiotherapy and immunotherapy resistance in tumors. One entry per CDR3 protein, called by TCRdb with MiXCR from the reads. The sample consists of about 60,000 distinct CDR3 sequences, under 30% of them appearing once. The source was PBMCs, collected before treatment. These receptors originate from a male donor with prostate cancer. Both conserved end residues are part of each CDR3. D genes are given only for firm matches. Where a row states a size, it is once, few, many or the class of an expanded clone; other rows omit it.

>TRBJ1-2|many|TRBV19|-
CASQAAGGLYGYTF
TGTGCCAGTCAAGCGGCGGGGGGTCTCTATGGCTACACCTTC
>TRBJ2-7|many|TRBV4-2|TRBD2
CASSTRLAGGPSLSYEQYF
TGTGCCAGCAGCACTCGACTAGCGGGAGGACCTAGCCTCTCCTACGAGCAGTACTTC
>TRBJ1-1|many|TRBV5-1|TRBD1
CASSRDRGNTEAFF
TGCGCCAGCAGCAGAGACAGGGGGAACACTGAAGCTTTCTTT
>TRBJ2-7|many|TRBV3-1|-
CASSQDLGSYEQYF
TGTGCCAGCAGCCAAGATCTGGGGAGCTACGAGCAGTACTTC
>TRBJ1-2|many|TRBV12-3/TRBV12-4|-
CASSPGTTHSYTF
TGTGCCAGCAGTCCAGGGACAACGCACAGCTACACCTTC
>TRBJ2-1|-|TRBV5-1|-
CASSLLAGAPTYSEQFF
TGCGCCAGCAGCTTGCTTGCGGGGGCCCCCACCTACTCTGAGCAGTTCTTC
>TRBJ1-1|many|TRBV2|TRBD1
CASWRDRTLEAFF
TGTGCCAGTTGGAGGGACAGAACCCTGGAAGCTTTCTTT
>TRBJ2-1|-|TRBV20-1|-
CSASGGGNEQFF
TGCAGTGCTAGCGGGGGAGGCAATGAGCAGTTCTTC
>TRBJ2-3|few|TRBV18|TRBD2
CASSLSGGNWADTQYF
TGTGCCAGCTCCCTTTCCGGGGGGAACTGGGCAGATACGCAGTATTTT
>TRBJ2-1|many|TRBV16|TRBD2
CASSQGLAGNEQFF
TGTGCCAGCAGCCAGGGGCTAGCGGGCAATGAGCAGTTCTTC
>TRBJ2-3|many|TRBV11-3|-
CASSVGRREETDTQYF
TGTGCCAGCAGTGTTGGACGGCGGGAAGAGACAGATACGCAGTATTTT
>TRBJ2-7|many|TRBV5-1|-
CASSLVLRVGEQYF
TGCGCCAGCAGCTTGGTCTTGCGGGTTGGCGAGCAGTACTTC
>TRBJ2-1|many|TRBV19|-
CASSPKLGAYNEQFF
TGTGCCAGTAGTCCTAAGCTGGGGGCCTACAATGAGCAGTTCTTC
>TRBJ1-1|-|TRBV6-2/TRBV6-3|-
CASSDTGRLNTEAFF
TGTGCCAGCAGTGATACGGGACGGCTGAACACTGAAGCTTTCTTT
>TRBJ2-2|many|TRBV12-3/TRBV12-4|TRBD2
CASIDLRGDTGELFF
TGTGCCAGCATCGACCTCCGGGGGGACACCGGGGAGCTGTTTTTT